This T cell receptor (beta chain) was captured by sequencing in a study of PD-1 blockade in classical Hodgkin lymphoma. General study results and limits: Patients starting nivolumab less than 1 year after ASCT had lower diversity and were excluded from later analyses. Reports described newly diagnosed patients as having lower baseline TCR diversity than healthy donors. Complete responders started with a diversity level that resembled newly diagnosed patients at baseline.

The CDR3 is made up of 14 amino acids. Germline CDR1 SGHRS, CDR2 YFSETQ. V shed 4 bases and J shed 4 bases, with 12 bases lying between them. TCRdb's copy holds only in-frame clones and misses some; the assay was immunoSEQ multiplex PCR. The sample yields about 11,000 clones, approximately 80% seen once. A word on this clone: Its antigen is still unknown.

Each patient relapsed following autologous stem cell transplantation, and prior brentuximab vedotin exposure differed. When best responses were assessed, they were complete response, partial response or progressive disease. This sequence originates from a human donor with classical Hodgkin lymphoma. The genes are TRBV5-1 and TRBJ2-1, with D perhaps TRBD1 or TRBD2 (5 bases each). The specimen comprised peripheral blood mononuclear cells (PBMCs), sampled before the second cycle of nivolumab. This CDR3 is CASSARDGYNEQFF. Here the CDR3 DNA reads TGCGCCAGCAGCGCCCGGGACGGGTACAATGAGCAGTTCTTC.